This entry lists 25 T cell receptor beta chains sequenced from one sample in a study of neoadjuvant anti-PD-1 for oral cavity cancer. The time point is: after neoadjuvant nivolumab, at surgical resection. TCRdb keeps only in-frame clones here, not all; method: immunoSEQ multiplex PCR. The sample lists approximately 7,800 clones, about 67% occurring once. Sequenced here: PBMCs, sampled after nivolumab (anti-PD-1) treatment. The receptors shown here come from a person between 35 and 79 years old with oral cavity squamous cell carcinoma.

The CDR3, as DNA: TGTGCCAGCAGCGTAGAACAGGGCGGGTACGAGCAGTACTTC. Amino acids: CASSVEQGGYEQYF. The rearrangement uses TRBV9 and TRBJ2-7; tentatively, D is TRBD1 (6 bases). CDR1 SGDLS and CDR2 YYNGEE come from the germline V gene. V was trimmed by 0 bases and J by 4 bases, leaving 11 bases between them. This CDR3 has 14 residues.

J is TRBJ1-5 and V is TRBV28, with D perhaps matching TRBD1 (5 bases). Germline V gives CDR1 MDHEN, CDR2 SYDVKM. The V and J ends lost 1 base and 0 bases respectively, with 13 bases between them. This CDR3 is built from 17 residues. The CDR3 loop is CASSLSQGDYSNQPQHF. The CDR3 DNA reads TGTGCCAGCAGTTTATCTCAGGGAGACTATAGCAATCAGCCCCAGCATTTT.

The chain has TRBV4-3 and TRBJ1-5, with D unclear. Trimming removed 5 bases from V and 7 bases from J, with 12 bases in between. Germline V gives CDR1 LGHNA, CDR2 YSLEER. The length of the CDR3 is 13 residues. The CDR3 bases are TGCGCCAGCAGCTCCCGGGTCAGGCAGCCCCAGCATTTT. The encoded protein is CASSSRVRQPQHF.

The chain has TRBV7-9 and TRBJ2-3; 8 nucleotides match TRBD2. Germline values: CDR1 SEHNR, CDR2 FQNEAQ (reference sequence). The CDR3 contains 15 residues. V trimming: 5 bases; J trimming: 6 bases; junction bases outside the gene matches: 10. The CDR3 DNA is TGTGCCAGCAGCCCGGGGGGGGCGGCCGGGGATACGCAGTATTTT. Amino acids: CASSPGGAAGDTQYF.

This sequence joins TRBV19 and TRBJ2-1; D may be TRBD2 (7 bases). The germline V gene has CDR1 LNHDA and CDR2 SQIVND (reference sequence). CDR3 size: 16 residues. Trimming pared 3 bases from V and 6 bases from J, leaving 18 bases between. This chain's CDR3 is CASSIGGGAGGNEQFF. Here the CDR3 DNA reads TGTGCCAGTAGTATTGGAGGGGGGGCCGGCGGCAATGAGCAGTTCTTC.

CDR3 loop: CASSGRRGPSSYEQYF. CDR3 coding DNA: TGTGCCAGCAGTGGCCGCCGGGGCCCGAGCTCCTACGAGCAGTACTTC. The V gene is TRBV25-1, the J gene TRBJ2-7; D tentatively reads TRBD1 or TRBD2 (5 bases each). CDR1 and CDR2 from the germline V gene are MGHDK and SYGVNS. Between the trimmed V and J ends, which lost 4 bases and 0 bases, there was a span of 16 bases. This CDR3 is built from 16 residues.

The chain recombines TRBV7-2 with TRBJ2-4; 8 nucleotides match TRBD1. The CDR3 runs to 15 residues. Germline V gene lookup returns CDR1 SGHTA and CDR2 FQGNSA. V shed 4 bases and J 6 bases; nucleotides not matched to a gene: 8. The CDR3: CASSSTLDRANIQYF. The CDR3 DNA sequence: TGTGCCAGCAGCTCCACCCTGGACAGGGCAAACATTCAGTACTTC. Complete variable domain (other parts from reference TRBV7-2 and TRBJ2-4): GAGVSQSPSNKVTEKGKDVELRCDPISGHTALYWYRQSLGQGLEFLIYFQGNSAPDKSGLPSDRFSAERTGGSVSTLTIQRTQQEDSAVYLCASSSTLDRANIQYFGAGTRLSVL.

The DNA for the CDR3 is TGCGCCAGCAGCTTGTTAGCGGGGGGGCCGGAGACCCAGTACTTC. It codes for CASSLLAGGPETQYF. V usage is TRBV5-1 and J usage is TRBJ2-5; 11 positions agree with TRBD2. Germline lookup yields CDR1 SGHRS and CDR2 YFSETQ. The CDR3 runs to 15 residues. The V and J ends lost 1 base and 5 bases, in that order; junction bases with no gene match: 4.

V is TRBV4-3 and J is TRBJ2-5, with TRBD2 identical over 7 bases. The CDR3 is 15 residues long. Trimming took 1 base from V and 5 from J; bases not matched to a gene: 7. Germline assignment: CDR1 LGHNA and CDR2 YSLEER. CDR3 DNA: TGCGCCAGCAGCCAAGGAGGGAGGGCCGGGGAGACCCAGTACTTC. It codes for CASSQGGRAGETQYF.

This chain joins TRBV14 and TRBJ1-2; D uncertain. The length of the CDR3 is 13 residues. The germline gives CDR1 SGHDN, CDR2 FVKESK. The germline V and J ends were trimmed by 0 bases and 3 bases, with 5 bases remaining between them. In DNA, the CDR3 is TGTGCCAGCAGCCAAGATTTTTACTATGGCTACACCTTC. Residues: CASSQDFYYGYTF.

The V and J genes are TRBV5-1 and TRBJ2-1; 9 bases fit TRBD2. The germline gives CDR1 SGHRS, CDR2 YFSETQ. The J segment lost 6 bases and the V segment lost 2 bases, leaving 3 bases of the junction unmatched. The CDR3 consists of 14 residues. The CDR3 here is CASSFIAGANEQFF. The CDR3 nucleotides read TGCGCCAGCAGCTTTATAGCGGGGGCCAATGAGCAGTTCTTC.

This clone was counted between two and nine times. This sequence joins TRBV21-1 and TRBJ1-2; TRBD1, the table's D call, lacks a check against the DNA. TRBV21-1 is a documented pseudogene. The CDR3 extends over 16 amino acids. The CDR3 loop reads CASSKGGTGGDYGYTF. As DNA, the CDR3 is TGTGCCAGCAGCAAAGGAGGGACAGGGGGCGACTATGGCTACACCTTC.

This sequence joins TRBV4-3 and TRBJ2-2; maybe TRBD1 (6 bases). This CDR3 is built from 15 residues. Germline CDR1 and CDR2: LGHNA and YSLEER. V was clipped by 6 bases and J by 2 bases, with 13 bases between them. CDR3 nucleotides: TGCGCCAGCAGTCCCGGGACAACCAACACCGGGGAGCTGTTTTTT. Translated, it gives CASSPGTTNTGELFF.

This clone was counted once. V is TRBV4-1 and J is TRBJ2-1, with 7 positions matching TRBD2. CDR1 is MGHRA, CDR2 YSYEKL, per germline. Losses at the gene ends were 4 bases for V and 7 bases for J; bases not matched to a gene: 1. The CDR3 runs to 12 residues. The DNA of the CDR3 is TGCGCCAGCAGCCTGGGGGGGAATGAGCAGTTCTTC. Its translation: CASSLGGNEQFF.

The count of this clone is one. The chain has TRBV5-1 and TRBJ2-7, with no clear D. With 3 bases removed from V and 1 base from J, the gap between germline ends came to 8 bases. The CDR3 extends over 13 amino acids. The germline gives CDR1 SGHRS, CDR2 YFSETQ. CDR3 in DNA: TGCGCCAGCAGCTCTGACGGTTCCTACGAGCAGTACTTC. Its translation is CASSSDGSYEQYF.

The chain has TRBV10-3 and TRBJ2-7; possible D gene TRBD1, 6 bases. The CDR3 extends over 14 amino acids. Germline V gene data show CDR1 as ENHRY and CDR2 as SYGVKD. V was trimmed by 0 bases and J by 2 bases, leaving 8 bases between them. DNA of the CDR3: TGTGCCATCAGTGAGTCTACAGGGCCCTACGAGCAGTACTTC. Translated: CAISESTGPYEQYF.

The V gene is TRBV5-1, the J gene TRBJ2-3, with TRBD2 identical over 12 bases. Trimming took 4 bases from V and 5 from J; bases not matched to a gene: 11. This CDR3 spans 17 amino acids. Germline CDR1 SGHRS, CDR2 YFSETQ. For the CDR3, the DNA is TGCGCCAGCAGCACGGGACTAGCGGGTTGGCAGGTAGATACGCAGTATTTT. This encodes CASSTGLAGWQVDTQYF. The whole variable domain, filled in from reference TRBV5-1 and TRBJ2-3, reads KAGVTQTPRYLIKTRGQQVTLSCSPISGHRSVSWYQQTPGQGLQFLFEYFSETQRNKGNFPGRFSGRQFSNSRSEMNVSTLELGDSALYLCASSTGLAGWQVDTQYFGPGTRLTVL.

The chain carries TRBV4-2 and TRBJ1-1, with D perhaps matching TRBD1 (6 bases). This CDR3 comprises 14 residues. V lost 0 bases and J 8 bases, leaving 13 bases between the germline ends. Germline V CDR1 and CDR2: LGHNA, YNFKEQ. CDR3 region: CASSQDRGGREAFF. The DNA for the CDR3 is TGTGCCAGCAGCCAAGATCGGGGGGGGCGAGAAGCTTTCTTT.

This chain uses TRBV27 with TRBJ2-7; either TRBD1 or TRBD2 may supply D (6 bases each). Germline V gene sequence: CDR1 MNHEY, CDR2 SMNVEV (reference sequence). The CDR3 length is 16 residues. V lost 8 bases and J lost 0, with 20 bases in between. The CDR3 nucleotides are TGTGCCAGCTTTCCAAGGGGGGCAGGTTCCTCCTACGAGCAGTACTTC. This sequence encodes CASFPRGAGSSYEQYF.

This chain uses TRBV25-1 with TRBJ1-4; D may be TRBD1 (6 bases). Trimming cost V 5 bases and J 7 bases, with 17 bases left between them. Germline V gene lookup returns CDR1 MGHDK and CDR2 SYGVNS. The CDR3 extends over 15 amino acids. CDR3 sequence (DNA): TGTGCCAGCAGTCACTCCAGGGGAGGGAGTGAAAAACTGTTTTTT. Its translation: CASSHSRGGSEKLFF.

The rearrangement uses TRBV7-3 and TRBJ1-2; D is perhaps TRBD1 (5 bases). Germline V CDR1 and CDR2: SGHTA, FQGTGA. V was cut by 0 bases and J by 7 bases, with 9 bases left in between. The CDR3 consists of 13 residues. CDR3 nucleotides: TGTGCCAGCAGCTTAACGGGGACTAGTGGCTACACCTTC. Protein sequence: CASSLTGTSGYTF. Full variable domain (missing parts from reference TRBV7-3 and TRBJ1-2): GAGVSQTPSNKVTEKGKYVELRCDPISGHTALYWYRQSLGQGPEFLIYFQGTGAADDSGLPNDRFFAVRPEGSVSTLKIQRTERGDSAVYLCASSLTGTSGYTFGSGTRLTVV.

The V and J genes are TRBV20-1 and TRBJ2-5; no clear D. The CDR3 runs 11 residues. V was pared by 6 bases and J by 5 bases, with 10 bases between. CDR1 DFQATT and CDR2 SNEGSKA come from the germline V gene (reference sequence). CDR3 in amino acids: CSARSWETQYF. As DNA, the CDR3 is TGCAGTGCCAGGTCCTGGGAGACCCAGTACTTC.

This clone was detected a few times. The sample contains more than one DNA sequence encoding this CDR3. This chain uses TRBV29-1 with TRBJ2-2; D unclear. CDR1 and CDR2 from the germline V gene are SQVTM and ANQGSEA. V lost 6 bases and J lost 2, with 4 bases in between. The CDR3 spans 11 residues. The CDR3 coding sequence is TGCAGCGTAGAAAACACCGGGGAGCTGTTTTTT. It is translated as CSVENTGELFF.

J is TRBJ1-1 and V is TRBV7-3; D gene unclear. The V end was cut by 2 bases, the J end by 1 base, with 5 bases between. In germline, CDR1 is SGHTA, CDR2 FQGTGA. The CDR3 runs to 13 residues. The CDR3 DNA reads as TGTGCCAGCAGCTTAGACAAGAACACTGAAGCTTTCTTT. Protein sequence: CASSLDKNTEAFF.

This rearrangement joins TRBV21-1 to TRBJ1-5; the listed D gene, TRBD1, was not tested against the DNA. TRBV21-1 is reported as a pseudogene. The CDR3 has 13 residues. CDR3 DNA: TGTGCCAGCAGTCGAACAGACAATCAGCCCCAGCATTTT. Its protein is CASSRTDNQPQHF.